This T cell receptor (beta chain) was observed in a study of beta chain features in type 1 diabetes. This CDR3 has 16 residues. Trimming removed 1 base from V and 4 bases from J, with 14 bases in between. CDR1 is MGHRA, CDR2 YSYEKL, per germline. Expressed TCRB transcripts were sequenced after all isolated RNA was converted to cDNA. Measured with immunoSEQ multiplex PCR; TCRdb has only the in-frame clones, and not every one. The data show roughly 500,000 clones, with approximately 10% seen just once and less than 0.06% held by the top ten. This clone was recorded a few times. Sequencing used naive CD4+ T cells from blood. The TCR was taken from a woman between 18 and 30 years old in good health. The chain carries TRBV4-1 and TRBJ2-4; TRBD2 is a possible D gene (6 bases). The CDR3 coding sequence is TGCGCCAGCAGCCAAGGGGGTCGGGGGAAGAAAAACATTCAGTACTTC. Amino acids: CASSQGGRGKKNIQYF.